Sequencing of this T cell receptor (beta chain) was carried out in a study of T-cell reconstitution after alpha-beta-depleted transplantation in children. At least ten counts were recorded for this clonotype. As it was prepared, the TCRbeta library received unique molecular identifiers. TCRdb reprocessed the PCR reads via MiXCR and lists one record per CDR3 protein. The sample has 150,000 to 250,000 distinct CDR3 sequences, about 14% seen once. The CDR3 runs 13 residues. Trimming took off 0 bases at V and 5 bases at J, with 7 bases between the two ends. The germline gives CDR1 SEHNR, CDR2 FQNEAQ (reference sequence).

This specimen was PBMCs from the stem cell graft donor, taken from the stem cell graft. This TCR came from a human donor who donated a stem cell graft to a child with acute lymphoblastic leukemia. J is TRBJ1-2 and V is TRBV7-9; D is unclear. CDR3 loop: CASSLADPYGYTF. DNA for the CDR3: TGTGCCAGCAGCTTAGCTGACCCGTATGGCTACACCTTC.